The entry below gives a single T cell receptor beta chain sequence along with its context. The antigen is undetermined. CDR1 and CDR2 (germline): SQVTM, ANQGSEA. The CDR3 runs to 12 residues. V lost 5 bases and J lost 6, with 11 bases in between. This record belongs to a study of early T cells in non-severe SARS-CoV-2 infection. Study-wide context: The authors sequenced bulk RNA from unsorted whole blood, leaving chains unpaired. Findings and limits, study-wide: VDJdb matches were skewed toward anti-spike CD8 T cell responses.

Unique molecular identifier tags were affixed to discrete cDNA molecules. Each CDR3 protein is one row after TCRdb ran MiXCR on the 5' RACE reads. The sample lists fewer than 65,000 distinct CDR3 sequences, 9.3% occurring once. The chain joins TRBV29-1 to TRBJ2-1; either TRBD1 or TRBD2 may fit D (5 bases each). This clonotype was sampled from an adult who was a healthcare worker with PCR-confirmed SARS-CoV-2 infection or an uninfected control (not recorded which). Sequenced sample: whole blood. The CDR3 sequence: CSVWDGPNEQFF. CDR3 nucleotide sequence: TGCAGCGTTTGGGACGGACCCAATGAGCAGTTCTTC.